These 29 T cell receptor beta chains were all obtained from the same sample, sequenced in a study of T cell responses to AZD1222 COVID-19 vaccine. The table came from immunoSEQ multiplex PCR; TCRdb's copy has only in-frame clones and leaves some out. The profile shows 130,000 or so clones, 75% to 95% of them singletons. The sequencing here drew on peripheral blood, taken 28 days after the second dose of the MenACWY control vaccine. The receptors come from an adult who received the MenACWY meningococcal vaccine as a control.

The chain employs TRBV28 and TRBJ1-2; D is perhaps TRBD1 (5 bases). This CDR3 region has 17 residues. Germline lookup yields CDR1 MDHEN and CDR2 SYDVKM. V lost 4 bases and J lost 4, with 22 bases in between. In DNA, the CDR3 is TGTGCCAGCAGTTATACAAGGGGCCCTTCGCGATTCTATGGCTACACCTTC. Protein sequence: CASSYTRGPSRFYGYTF.

The chain has TRBV5-1 and TRBJ2-7; no reliable D call. The V gene lost 4 bases and the J gene lost 0 bases, with 11 bases spanning the gap. The CDR3 consists of 14 residues. Germline V lookup: CDR1 SGHRS, CDR2 YFSETQ. Here the CDR3 DNA reads TGCGCCAGCAGCGAAGACCTGAGCTCCTACGAGCAGTACTTC. Encoded protein: CASSEDLSSYEQYF. Based on the CDR3 plus reference TRBV5-1 and TRBJ2-7, the full variable domain is KAGVTQTPRYLIKTRGQQVTLSCSPISGHRSVSWYQQTPGQGLQFLFEYFSETQRNKGNFPGRFSGRQFSNSRSEMNVSTLELGDSALYLCASSEDLSSYEQYFGPGTRLTVT.

The V gene is TRBV7-9, the J gene TRBJ1-1; TRBD1 matches 7 bases. The CDR3 totals 15 residues. Germline CDR1 and CDR2: SEHNR and FQNEAQ (reference sequence). V shed 1 base and J 0 bases; nucleotides not matched to a gene: 2. CDR3 sequence reads: CASSLVQGVNTEAFF. The CDR3 bases are TGTGCCAGCAGCTTAGTTCAGGGGGTGAACACTGAAGCTTTCTTT.

The chain carries TRBV27 and TRBJ2-3, with TRBD2 matching 8 bases. V trimming: 6 bases; J trimming: 6 bases; junction bases outside the gene matches: 14. This CDR3 comprises 16 residues. Per germline, CDR1 MNHEY and CDR2 SMNVEV (reference sequence). The CDR3 DNA follows: TGTGCCAGCAGCTCCCCACTAGCGGCCTGGGGTGATACGCAGTATTTT. This sequence encodes CASSSPLAAWGDTQYF.

The chain joins TRBV6-5 to TRBJ1-5; no reliable D call. The CDR3 is made up of 13 amino acids. Germline assignment: CDR1 MNHEY and CDR2 SVGAGI. V was cut by 6 bases and J by 2 bases, with 8 bases left in between. For the CDR3, the DNA is TGTGCCAGCAGCTCCACCGGCAATCAGCCCCAGCATTTT. This encodes CASSSTGNQPQHF.

This clone was recorded a few times. This chain uses TRBV28 with TRBJ1-4; D gene ambiguous. V was clipped by 4 bases and J by 2 bases, with 14 bases between them. Germline V gene lookup returns CDR1 MDHEN and CDR2 SYDVKM. CDR3 size: 16 residues. CDR3 region: CASSSPDYLTNEKLFF. The CDR3 DNA follows: TGTGCCAGCAGTTCCCCGGACTATCTTACTAATGAAAAACTGTTTTTT. Drawing the rest from reference TRBV28 and TRBJ1-4, the complete variable domain is DVKVTQSSRYLVKRTGEKVFLECVQDMDHENMFWYRQDPGLGLRLIYFSYDVKMKEKGDIPEGYSVSREKKERFSLILESASTNQTSMYLCASSSPDYLTNEKLFFGSGTQLSVL.

This chain uses TRBV7-9 with TRBJ1-4; tentative D call: TRBD1 (5 bases). CDR1 is SEHNR, CDR2 FQNEAQ, per germline (reference sequence). This CDR3 has 14 amino acids. Trimming removed 4 bases at V and 8 bases at J, with 14 bases between. The CDR3 coding sequence is TGTGCCAGCAGCTCTCAGGGTCCGTGGGAAAAACTGTTTTTT. It is translated as CASSSQGPWEKLFF.

The count of this clone is one. The CDR3 loop is CASRTGYGYTF. In DNA, the CDR3 is TGTGCCAGCAGGACAGGGTATGGCTACACCTTC. The chain uses TRBV6-5 and TRBJ1-2; 7 nucleotides match TRBD1. Germline values: CDR1 MNHEY, CDR2 SVGAGI. CDR3 length: 11 amino acids. Germline trimming cut 6 bases from V and 5 bases from J; bases unmatched to any gene: 0.

The chain couples TRBV5-6 to TRBJ1-2; a weak D match, TRBD1 (6 bases). CDR1 and CDR2 from the germline V gene are SGHDT and YYEEEE. V dropped 2 bases and J dropped 5 bases, with 13 bases sitting between them. CDR3 length equals 14 residues. CDR3 residues: CASSLPDSLYGYTF. In nucleotides, the CDR3 is TGTGCCAGCAGCTTACCGGACAGCCTATATGGCTACACCTTC.

The gene calls are TRBV24-1 and TRBJ1-2; 9 positions agree with TRBD1. CDR1 and CDR2 (germline): KGHDR, SFDVKD. The CDR3 totals 13 residues. V lost 8 bases and J lost 11; bases outside the gene matches: 11. CDR3 residues: CATTSGTGSDYTF. CDR3 bases: TGTGCCACCACCTCCGGGACAGGGTCCGATTACACCTTC.

The rearrangement joins TRBV14 to TRBJ1-2; D might be TRBD1 (5 bases). The CDR3 spans 13 residues. Germline CDR1 and CDR2: SGHDN and FVKESK. V was pared by 2 bases and J by 8 bases, with 12 bases between. This CDR3 is CASSQSPGIGYTF. CDR3 nucleotide sequence: TGTGCCAGCAGCCAATCCCCAGGGATCGGCTACACCTTC.

The chain employs TRBV9 and TRBJ1-2, with D hard to call. The CDR3 runs 15 residues. Germline V gives CDR1 SGDLS, CDR2 YYNGEE. V lost 3 bases and J lost 4, with 16 bases in between. CDR3 amino acids: CASSGASLGVYGYTF. CDR3 nucleotide sequence: TGTGCCAGCAGCGGAGCATCTCTGGGTGTCTATGGCTACACCTTC. The variable domain in full, completed from reference TRBV9 and TRBJ1-2, reads DSGVTQTPKHLITATGQRVTLRCSPRSGDLSVYWYQQSLDQGLQFLIQYYNGEERAKGNILERFSAQQFPDLHSELNLSSLELGDSALYFCASSGASLGVYGYTFGSGTRLTVV.

The chain carries TRBV2 and TRBJ1-1; 7 positions agree with TRBD1. CDR1 SNHLY and CDR2 FYNNEI come from the germline V gene. V shed 6 bases, J shed 6 bases, and the junction held 7 bases outside the gene matches. The CDR3 contains 13 residues. Here the CDR3 DNA reads TGTGCCAGCAGATACAGGGGATCCCCTGAAGCTTTCTTT. Its translation: CASRYRGSPEAFF. The full variable domain, rest sourced from reference TRBV2 and TRBJ1-1, is EPEVTQTPSHQVTQMGQEVILRCVPISNHLYFYWYRQILGQKVEFLVSFYNNEISEKSEIFDDQFSVERPDGSNFTLKIRSTKLEDSAMYFCASRYRGSPEAFFGQGTRLTVV.

The chain carries TRBV28 and TRBJ1-2, with a possible D match to TRBD1 (5 bases). The CDR3 is made up of 12 amino acids. Trimming removed 8 bases at V and 2 bases at J, with 9 bases between. Germline CDR1 and CDR2: MDHEN and SYDVKM. CDR3 in amino acids: CASLRGNYGYTF. In nucleotides, the CDR3 is TGTGCCAGCCTCCGGGGGAACTATGGCTACACCTTC.

This clone has a single count. The V call is TRBV9, the J call TRBJ1-4, with 8 bases aligning to TRBD1. J lost 8 bases, V lost 4 bases, and 13 bases had no gene match. From germline, CDR1 is SGDLS and CDR2 YYNGEE. This CDR3 comprises 16 residues. The CDR3: CASSPRPGQAVEKLFF. The CDR3 region has the DNA TGTGCCAGCAGCCCCCGACCGGGACAGGCGGTAGAAAAACTGTTTTTT.

Comments on this clone: Additional DNA sequences in this sample encode the identical CDR3. CDR3 DNA sequence: TGTGCCAGTGGGGACAGCCCTAACTATGGCTACACCTTC. Protein sequence: CASGDSPNYGYTF. The V gene is TRBV28, the J gene TRBJ1-2; TRBD1 matches 7 bases. The CDR3 loop spans 13 amino acids. Germline assignment: CDR1 MDHEN and CDR2 SYDVKM. V was pared by 9 bases and J by 0 bases, with 4 bases of the junction left unmatched.

The chain carries TRBV2 and TRBJ2-5; TRBD2 might be the D (5 bases). CDR3 length: 14 amino acids. Germline V CDR1 and CDR2: SNHLY, FYNNEI. V gave up 10 bases and J gave up 2 bases, with 17 bases separating them. The CDR3 loop is CATSASRTQETQYF. CDR3 in DNA: TGTGCCACCTCCGCTAGCAGAACTCAAGAGACCCAGTACTTC.

This chain's CDR3 is CASSSGDGSYNEQFF. The DNA of the CDR3 is TGTGCCAGCAGCTCCGGGGACGGATCATACAATGAGCAGTTCTTC. V gene TRBV7-7 combines with J gene TRBJ2-1; D may correspond to TRBD1 or TRBD2 (5 bases each). Trimming left V 4 bases short and J 4 bases short, with 14 bases between. This CDR3 region has 15 residues. Germline loops: CDR1 SSHAT, CDR2 FNYEAQ (reference sequence). Variable domain in full (rest from reference TRBV7-7 and TRBJ2-1): GAGVSQSPRYKVTKRGQDVTLRCDPISSHATLYWYQQALGQGPEFLTYFNYEAQPDKSGLPSDRFSAERPEGSISTLTIQRTEQRDSAMYRCASSSGDGSYNEQFFGPGTRLTVL.

The chain uses TRBV7-9 and TRBJ2-3; D is uncertain. CDR1 and CDR2 from the germline V gene are SEHNR and FQNEAQ (reference sequence). V was clipped by 5 bases and J by 2 bases, with 11 bases between them. The CDR3 runs to 14 residues. This chain's CDR3 is CASSPRAPTDTQYF. DNA of the CDR3: TGTGCCAGCAGCCCAAGGGCACCCACAGATACGCAGTATTTT. Filled out from reference TRBV7-9 and TRBJ2-3, the complete variable domain reads DTGVSQNPRHKITKRGQNVTFRCDPISEHNRLYWYRQTLGQGPEFLTYFQNEAQLEKSRLLSDRFSAERPKGSFSTLEIQRTEQGDSAMYLCASSPRAPTDTQYFGPGTRLTVL.

The chain recombines TRBV18 with TRBJ2-7; TRBD2 is a possible D gene (5 bases). Trimming left V 3 bases short and J 6 bases short, with 12 bases between. The CDR3 is 13 amino acids. Germline V lookup: CDR1 KGHSH, CDR2 LQKENI. The CDR3 bases are TGTGCCAGCTCACCGCCGGGGAGAGGCGAGCAGTACTTC. Protein: CASSPPGRGEQYF.

This clone was seen just once. One junction end disagrees with the germline gene, perhaps due to a read error. This chain links TRBV7-6 with TRBJ2-7; tentatively, D is TRBD1 (6 bases). The CDR3 is 13 amino acids. Germline lookup yields CDR1 SGHVS and CDR2 FNYEAQ. DNA for the CDR3: TGTGCCAGCAGCTTAGAACAGGGTTGGGCCAGTTCCTTC. Residues: CASSLEQGWASSF.

J is TRBJ1-1 and V is TRBV27; no firm D call. The CDR3 sequence is 15 residues long. Trimming stripped 2 bases from V and 1 base from J, with 11 bases between. In germline, CDR1 is MNHEY, CDR2 SMNVEV (reference sequence). The CDR3 is CASSLRWSQNTEAFF. CDR3 in DNA: TGTGCCAGCAGTTTAAGGTGGTCGCAGAACACTGAAGCTTTCTTT.

J is TRBJ1-1 and V is TRBV18; tentative D call: TRBD1 (5 bases). Trimming stripped 3 bases from V and 0 bases from J, with 11 bases between. CDR3 length equals 15 residues. Germline CDR1 reads KGHSH; CDR2 reads LQKENI. This CDR3 is CASSPPTVMNTEAFF. The CDR3 DNA sequence: TGTGCCAGCTCACCCCCGACAGTCATGAACACTGAAGCTTTCTTT.

The DNA of the CDR3 is TGTGCCACCAGCAGAGAAGGGACAGGGAATGGCTACACCTTC. It codes for CATSREGTGNGYTF. J is TRBJ1-2 and V is TRBV15; 9 bases line up with TRBD1. The CDR3 totals 14 residues. Unmatched junction bases numbered 2, after V lost 0 bases and J lost 6 bases. CDR1 LNHNV and CDR2 YYDKDF come from the germline V gene (reference sequence).

V gene TRBV5-1 combines with J gene TRBJ2-7; tentatively, D is TRBD2 (5 bases). Deletions cut 0 bases from V and 3 bases from J, with 13 bases between. Looked up from germline, CDR1 is SGHRS and CDR2 is YFSETQ. The CDR3 is 15 residues long. The CDR3 DNA reads TGCGCCAGCAGCTTGGATGCCGGGAAGAACTACGAGCAGTACGTC. As protein: CASSLDAGKNYEQYV.

The V gene is TRBV18, the J gene TRBJ2-7; D perhaps matches TRBD1 (6 bases). This CDR3 region has 15 residues. CDR1 KGHSH and CDR2 LQKENI come from the germline V gene. Trimming removed 5 bases from V and 2 bases from J, with 16 bases in between. The CDR3 DNA reads as TGTGCCAGCTCAACCCGGGACAAATACCCCTACGAGCAGTACTTC. This codes for CASSTRDKYPYEQYF.

The chain has TRBV6-5 and TRBJ1-3, with 7 bases matching TRBD1. This CDR3 spans 15 amino acids. The V segment lost 5 bases and the J segment 2 bases; nucleotides outside the gene matches: 6. Germline CDR1 and CDR2: MNHEY and SVGAGI. CDR3 bases: TGTGCCAGCAGTCCCCGACAGGGTCCTGGAAACACCATATATTTT. Its protein is CASSPRQGPGNTIYF.

The chain carries TRBV20-1 and TRBJ1-6; 7 bases match TRBD1. Trimming at V came to 3 bases and at J to 6 bases, leaving 5 bases not matched to a gene. Germline assignment: CDR1 DFQATT and CDR2 SNEGSKA (reference sequence). The CDR3 length is 14 residues. The CDR3: CSASRDSGNSPLHF. CDR3 nucleotides: TGCAGTGCTAGTCGGGACAGTGGTAATTCACCCCTCCACTTT.

The gene calls are TRBV11-3 and TRBJ2-1; 8 bases are a match to TRBD2. This CDR3 region has 18 residues. CDR1 SGHNT and CDR2 YENEEA come from the germline V gene. V gave up 5 bases and J gave up 4 bases; unmatched junction bases: 16. The CDR3 loop is CASSPSAPTSGPYNEQFF. CDR3 DNA: TGTGCCAGCAGCCCGTCGGCCCCAACTAGCGGACCTTACAATGAGCAGTTCTTC.